Listed here are 28 T cell receptor beta chains from one sample, sequenced in a study of T-cell memory formation after mild COVID-19. TCRdb re-analysed the 5' RACE reads in MiXCR, keeping a single row per CDR3 protein. The table has hundreds of thousands of distinct CDR3 sequences, 15% seen once. The specimen was PBMCs or a T cell subset sorted from them (not recorded which). These receptors all stem from an adult woman who had mild COVID-19 (a few samples of this study predate the infection). Cell type and time point are not known.

A few counts support this clonotype. This chain uses TRBV3-1 with TRBJ2-1; 11 bases map to TRBD2. From germline, CDR1 is LGHDT and CDR2 YNNKEL (reference sequence). CDR3 length equals 18 residues. J gave up 0 bases and V 3 bases, and 7 bases lay outside the gene matches. The CDR3 loop reads CASSQDRGLAGSYNEQFF. CDR3 DNA sequence: TGTGCCAGCAGCCAGGACCGTGGACTAGCGGGCTCCTACAATGAGCAGTTCTTC.

This clonotype was detected ten times or more. The chain employs TRBV6-2 or TRBV6-3 and TRBJ2-5, with D perhaps matching TRBD2 (6 bases). Germline assignment: CDR1 MNHEY and CDR2 SVGEGT. This CDR3 spans 16 amino acids. Between the trimmed V and J ends, which lost 4 bases and 5 bases, there was a span of 20 bases. The DNA of the CDR3 is TGTGCCAGCAGTTCTAGGGGCGGGGATGTCTCGGAGACCCAGTACTTC. It is translated as CASSSRGGDVSETQYF.

There are a few counts of this clonotype. J is TRBJ1-4 and V is TRBV7-3, with D hard to call. V dropped 5 bases and J dropped 5 bases, with 12 bases sitting between them. This CDR3 is built from 14 residues. Germline V gene sequence: CDR1 SGHTA, CDR2 FQGTGA. The CDR3 protein is CASSLGRVNEKLFF. In nucleotides, the CDR3 is TGTGCCAGCAGCCTCGGAAGGGTAAATGAAAAACTGTTTTTT. Variable domain in full (rest from reference TRBV7-3 and TRBJ1-4): GAGVSQTPSNKVTEKGKYVELRCDPISGHTALYWYRQSLGQGPEFLIYFQGTGAADDSGLPNDRFFAVRPEGSVSTLKIQRTERGDSAVYLCASSLGRVNEKLFFGSGTQLSVL.

This clonotype has a handful of counts. The chain is built from TRBV4-3 and TRBJ2-3; 11 bases agree with TRBD1. Germline CDR1 reads LGHNA; CDR2 reads YSLEER. The ends lost 0 bases at V and 6 bases at J; junction bases unmatched: 5. The CDR3 sequence is 16 residues long. CDR3 bases: TGCGCCAGCAGCCAAGACCGGACAGGGGGCTTTGATACGCAGTATTTT. Amino acid sequence: CASSQDRTGGFDTQYF.

This clonotype has a handful of counts. V and J are TRBV20-1 and TRBJ2-5, with 8 bases that match TRBD2. V was clipped by 6 bases and J by 4 bases; unmatched bases: 4. Per germline, CDR1 DFQATT and CDR2 SNEGSKA (reference sequence). The CDR3 totals 12 residues. The CDR3 is CSAVTSAETQYF. The CDR3 region has the DNA TGCAGTGCAGTGACTAGCGCAGAGACCCAGTACTTC.

The chain links TRBV7-3 to TRBJ1-2; 7 bases match TRBD1. CDR1 and CDR2 from the germline V gene are SGHTA and FQGTGA. V was pared by 1 base and J by 7 bases, with 3 bases of the junction left unmatched. CDR3 length equals 13 residues. The CDR3 DNA reads as TGTGCCAGCAGCTTAAAAGGGGGCAGTGGCTACACCTTC. Its translation: CASSLKGGSGYTF.

This clonotype has more than one count but fewer than ten. The V gene is TRBV11-1, the J gene TRBJ1-1, with 9 bases identical to TRBD1. J was trimmed by 6 bases and V by 3 bases; bases with no gene match: 5. The germline gives CDR1 SGHAT, CDR2 FQDESV (reference sequence). The CDR3 is made up of 14 amino acids. The CDR3 nucleotides are TGTGCCAGCAGCTTCACACAGGGGGCGTCTGAAGCTTTCTTT. Translation gives CASSFTQGASEAFF.

The rearrangement links TRBV6-5 to TRBJ2-2, with 8 positions matching TRBD1. Germline CDR1 MNHEY, CDR2 SVGAGI. The CDR3 contains 19 residues. The V gene end was trimmed by 0 bases and the J gene end by 8 bases; junction bases not matched to a gene: 17. The CDR3 DNA follows: TGTGCCAGCAGTTACTCGAGATCTGGGACAGGAATAAGAGTGGGGGAGCTGTTTTTT. Protein: CASSYSRSGTGIRVGELFF.

This clonotype appeared many times. J is TRBJ2-7 and V is TRBV29-1, with D tentatively TRBD2 (6 bases). CDR3 length: 16 amino acids. Per germline, CDR1 SQVTM and CDR2 ANQGSEA. V lost 5 bases and J lost 3, with 23 bases in between. The CDR3 is CSVLGLLLPPIYEQYF. In DNA form, the CDR3 reads TGCAGCGTTTTGGGACTCCTGTTACCCCCTATCTACGAGCAGTACTTC.

This clonotype was seen a handful of times. V gene TRBV4-2 combines with J gene TRBJ2-7; possible D gene TRBD1, 6 bases. V lost 4 bases, J lost 2 bases, and 12 bases lay in between. CDR1 is LGHNA, CDR2 YNFKEQ, per germline. CDR3 length: 14 amino acids. The CDR3 coding sequence is TGTGCCAGCAGCCTAGACTGGGGGCCCTACGAGCAGTACTTC. It encodes CASSLDWGPYEQYF.

Only one count was recorded for this clonotype. The genes are TRBV20-1 and TRBJ2-2, with TRBD2 matching 12 bases. Germline V gives CDR1 DFQATT, CDR2 SNEGSKA (reference sequence). The CDR3 spans 16 residues. Trimming cost V 0 bases and J 6 bases; bases outside gene matches: 5. CDR3 nucleotide sequence: TGCAGTGCTAGAGATAGTCGACTAGCGGGAGCCGGGGAGCTGTTTTTT. Protein product: CSARDSRLAGAGELFF.

By sample fraction, this clonotype is medium-sized. The chain carries TRBV7-2 and TRBJ2-7; no clear D gene. The germline V gene has CDR1 SGHTA and CDR2 FQGNSA. CDR3 length: 15 amino acids. V gave up 3 bases and J gave up 4 bases, with 16 bases separating them. The chain's CDR3 is CASSFANSGPYEQYF. For the CDR3, the DNA is TGTGCCAGCAGCTTCGCTAATTCAGGACCTTACGAGCAGTACTTC.

The V gene is TRBV4-1, the J gene TRBJ2-2; no reliable D call. The CDR3 consists of 15 residues. Trimming took off 0 bases at V and 3 bases at J, with 8 bases between the two ends. Germline V CDR1 and CDR2: MGHRA, YSYEKL. The CDR3 DNA reads TGCGCCAGCAGCCAAGAATCACTGTACACCGGGGAGCTGTTTTTT. As protein: CASSQESLYTGELFF.

CDR3 residues: CASRQVDTEAFF. CDR3 bases: TGTGCCAGCAGACAGGTCGACACTGAAGCTTTCTTT. V usage is TRBV25-1 and J usage is TRBJ1-1; tentative D call: TRBD1 (5 bases). V dropped 6 bases and J dropped 3 bases, with 8 bases sitting between them. The CDR3 consists of 12 residues. Germline V CDR1 and CDR2: MGHDK, SYGVNS.

This chain joins TRBV4-2 and TRBJ2-4, with D unresolved. This CDR3 region has 14 residues. The germline gives CDR1 LGHNA, CDR2 YNFKEQ. The V gene lost 0 bases and the J gene lost 6 bases, with 9 bases spanning the gap. Here the CDR3 DNA reads TGTGCCAGCAGCCAAGAGCACGGGCTAAACATTCAGTACTTC. This encodes CASSQEHGLNIQYF.

This clonotype came up once. The rearrangement joins TRBV29-1 to TRBJ2-7; TRBD1 or TRBD2 may be the D gene (5 bases each). Trimming left V 7 bases short and J 6 bases short, with 22 bases between. Germline V gene sequence: CDR1 SQVTM, CDR2 ANQGSEA. CDR3 size: 14 residues. CDR3 sequence reads: CSAGERGALGEQYF. Here the CDR3 DNA reads TGCAGCGCCGGGGAGAGGGGCGCTCTGGGCGAGCAGTACTTC.

This clonotype was observed at least ten times. Germline and junction disagree at one end, which may indicate a read error. The genes are TRBV7-7 and TRBJ2-5, with D possibly matching TRBD1 (6 bases). CDR3 length: 13 amino acids. The germline V gene encodes CDR1 SSHAT and CDR2 FNYEAQ (reference sequence). CDR3 bases: TGTGCTAGCAGCTTTGGCACAGGGGAGACCCAGTACTTC. Translating gives CASSFGTGETQYF.

This clonotype was observed a handful of times. The chain recombines TRBV5-5 with TRBJ2-7, with 7 positions matching TRBD1. This CDR3 comprises 15 residues. CDR1 is SGHKS, CDR2 YYEKEE, per germline (reference sequence). Germline trimming cut 6 bases from V and 2 bases from J; bases unmatched to any gene: 11. The CDR3 nucleotides read TGTGCCAGCACAGAACCCGGGACAGCCACCTACGAGCAGTACTTC. Translating it yields CASTEPGTATYEQYF.

V gene TRBV12-3 or TRBV12-4 combines with J gene TRBJ1-1, with D tentatively TRBD1 (5 bases). Trimming shortened V by 2 bases and J by 11 bases, and 9 bases separated the two germline ends. The CDR3 contains 11 residues. This CDR3 is CASSLRGFAFF. CDR3 coding DNA: TGTGCCAGCAGTTTAAGGGGATTCGCTTTCTTT.

The chain couples TRBV7-3 to TRBJ1-4; 7 bases line up with TRBD1. The J segment lost 7 bases and the V segment lost 10 bases, leaving 15 bases of the junction unmatched. Looked up from germline, CDR1 is SGHTA and CDR2 is FQGTGA. The CDR3 has 15 amino acids. This chain's CDR3 is CATEGACNICEKLFF. CDR3 DNA: TGTGCCACTGAGGGGGCGTGTAATATATGTGAAAAACTGTTTTTT.

This clonotype has only a few counts. This sequence joins TRBV5-1 and TRBJ2-7; the match to TRBD1 covers 7 bases. The junction had 6 bases not matched to a gene; V was cut back by 2 bases and J by 7 bases. Per the germline V gene, CDR1 is SGHRS and CDR2 is YFSETQ. This CDR3 contains 13 residues. For the CDR3, the DNA is TGCGCCAGCAGCTTTCTCAGGGGGACGGAGCAGTACTTC. As protein: CASSFLRGTEQYF.

This chain joins TRBV12-5 and TRBJ1-5; D remains ambiguous. The germline V gene has CDR1 LGHNT and CDR2 FRNRAP. V shed 1 base and J shed 9 bases, with 7 bases lying between them. This CDR3 has 12 residues. This CDR3 is CASGLDWGPQHF. In nucleotides, the CDR3 is TGTGCTAGTGGTTTGGACTGGGGGCCCCAGCATTTT. Using reference TRBV12-5 and TRBJ1-5 for the parts outside the CDR3, the full variable domain is DARVTQTPRHKVTEMGQEVTMRCQPILGHNTVFWYRQTMMQGLELLAYFRNRAPLDDSGMPKDRFSAEMPDATLATLKIQPSEPRDSAVYFCASGLDWGPQHFGDGTRLSIL.

This clonotype was observed a handful of times. J is TRBJ2-1 and V is TRBV2; D unresolved. Looked up from germline, CDR1 is SNHLY and CDR2 is FYNNEI. CDR3 length: 13 residues. Trimming removed 6 bases from V and 6 bases from J, with 12 bases in between. CDR3 sequence: CASRGANPNEQFF. CDR3 nucleotide sequence: TGTGCCAGCAGGGGTGCTAACCCCAATGAGCAGTTCTTC.

This clonotype was observed a few times. This CDR3 reads CASRGGTGFFDTEAFF. CDR3 coding DNA: TGTGCCAGCAGGGGCGGGACAGGGTTTTTTGACACTGAAGCTTTCTTT. This chain links TRBV12-3 or TRBV12-4 with TRBJ1-1; 9 bases match TRBD1. The V and J ends lost 6 bases and 3 bases, in that order; junction bases with no gene match: 11. CDR3 length: 16 amino acids.

This clonotype has just a few counts. This chain joins TRBV5-5 and TRBJ2-4; TRBD1 aligns across 7 bases. The CDR3 totals 16 residues. J gave up 1 base and V 4 bases, and 8 bases lay outside the gene matches. Germline CDR1 is SGHKS and CDR2 is YYEKEE (reference sequence). CDR3 nucleotides: TGTGCCAGCAGCCCAGGACAGGCTATTGCCAAAAACATTCAGTACTTC. It is translated as CASSPGQAIAKNIQYF. The variable domain in full, with the rest retrieved from reference TRBV5-5 and TRBJ2-4, is DAGVTQSPTHLIKTRGQQVTLRCSPISGHKSVSWYQQVLGQGPQFIFQYYEKEERGRGNFPDRFSARQFPNYSSELNVNALLLGDSALYLCASSPGQAIAKNIQYFGAGTRLSVL.

This clonotype was detected only a few times. The rearrangement joins TRBV4-2 to TRBJ2-3; 9 bases are shared with TRBD2. Trimming cost V 0 bases and J 0 bases; bases outside gene matches: 7. Germline CDR1 reads LGHNA; CDR2 reads YNFKEQ. CDR3 length equals 18 residues. Written as DNA, the CDR3 is TGTGCCAGCAGCCAAGAAGGTAGCGGGGGCCTTAGCACAGATACGCAGTATTTT. It specifies CASSQEGSGGLSTDTQYF.

V and J are TRBV2 and TRBJ1-2, with 9 nucleotides matching TRBD1. The V gene end was trimmed by 7 bases and the J gene end by 4 bases; junction bases not matched to a gene: 7. CDR1 SNHLY and CDR2 FYNNEI come from the germline V gene. The CDR3 sequence is 14 residues long. In nucleotides, the CDR3 is TGTGCCAGCAAAACAGGGGGCGCAGGCTATGGCTACACCTTC. It yields the protein CASKTGGAGYGYTF.

This clonotype turned up a few times. The chain links TRBV5-1 to TRBJ2-6, with no clear D. The CDR3 length is 16 residues. The germline gives CDR1 SGHRS, CDR2 YFSETQ. Trimming cost V 0 bases and J 0 bases, with 7 bases left between them. CDR3 sequence: CASSLGPSSGANVLTF. The DNA for the CDR3 is TGCGCCAGCAGCTTGGGACCAAGCTCTGGGGCCAACGTCCTGACTTTC.